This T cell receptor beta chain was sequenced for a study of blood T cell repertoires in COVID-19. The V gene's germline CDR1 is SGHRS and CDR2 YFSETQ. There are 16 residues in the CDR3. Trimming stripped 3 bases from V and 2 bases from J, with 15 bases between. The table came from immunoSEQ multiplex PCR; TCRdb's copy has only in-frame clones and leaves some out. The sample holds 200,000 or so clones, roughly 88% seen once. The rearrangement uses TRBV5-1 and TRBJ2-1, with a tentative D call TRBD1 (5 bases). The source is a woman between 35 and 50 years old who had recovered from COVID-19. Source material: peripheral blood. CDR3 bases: TGCGCCAGCAGCTCCCTGGACAAACCTACCTACAATGAGCAGTTCTTC. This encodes CASSSLDKPTYNEQFF. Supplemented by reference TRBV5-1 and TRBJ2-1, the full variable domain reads KAGVTQTPRYLIKTRGQQVTLSCSPISGHRSVSWYQQTPGQGLQFLFEYFSETQRNKGNFPGRFSGRQFSNSRSEMNVSTLELGDSALYLCASSSLDKPTYNEQFFGPGTRLTVL.